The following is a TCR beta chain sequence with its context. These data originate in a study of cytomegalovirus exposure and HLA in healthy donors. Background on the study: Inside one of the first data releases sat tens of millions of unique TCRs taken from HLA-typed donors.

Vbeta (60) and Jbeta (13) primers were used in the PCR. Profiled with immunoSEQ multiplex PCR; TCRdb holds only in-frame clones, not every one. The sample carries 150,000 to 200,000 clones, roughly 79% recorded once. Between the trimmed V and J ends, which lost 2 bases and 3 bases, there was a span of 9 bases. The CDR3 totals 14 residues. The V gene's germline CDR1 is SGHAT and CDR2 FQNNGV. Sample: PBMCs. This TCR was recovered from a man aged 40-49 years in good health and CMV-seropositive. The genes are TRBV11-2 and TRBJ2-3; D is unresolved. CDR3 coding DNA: TGTGCCAGCAGCTTATTGTCCGCGACAGATACGCAGTATTTT. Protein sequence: CASSLLSATDTQYF.